This T cell receptor beta chain emerged from a study of T cells in Graves' hyperthyroidism and ophthalmopathy. Overall study results and limits: A median around six months before onset, the model predicted ophthalmopathy.

PBMCs stemmed from around 10 ml fresh peripheral blood. V dropped 5 bases and J dropped 3 bases, with 18 bases sitting between them. Germline V lookup: CDR1 MNHEY, CDR2 SVGEGT. This CDR3 spans 16 amino acids. Amplification of TCR beta CDR3 regions used RNA as the template. The primer set for the first-round RT-PCR of the TCR CDR3 was HTBI. TCRdb ran MiXCR on the multiplex PCR reads and lists one entry per CDR3 protein. This table holds about 720,000 distinct CDR3 sequences, less than 20% found once. Worth noting for this clonotype: Its antigen is unidentified.

The sample consisted of blood. This TCR was sampled from a young man with Graves' hyperthyroidism. The J gene is TRBJ2-3, the V gene TRBV6-2 or TRBV6-3; possibly TRBD2 for D (5 bases). CDR3 sequence: CASSPPLASPTDTQYF. CDR3 nucleotides: TGTGCCAGCAGTCCTCCCCTAGCTTCGCCGACAGATACGCAGTATTTT.